This T cell receptor (beta chain) was captured in a study of beta chain features in type 1 diabetes (dated by TCRdb to the late 2010s). Broadly, across the study: No differences in mean age, gender distribution, total cell number or subset yield were found between patients and healthy donors. A total of about 110,000,000 sorted cells were examined across all samples, and a strong correlation was observed between cell number per subset and RNA yield. Naive and central memory subsets were obtained from all 30 or so donors, but regulatory and stem cell-like memory subsets were isolated from only 8 patients and roughly 8 healthy donors. In the study, TCRB repertoires of sorted circulating CD4+ T cell subsets from recently diagnosed type 1 diabetes patients were compared with those of matched healthy donors.

The High Capacity cDNA Reverse Transcription Kit was used to reverse transcribe all of the isolated RNA, meaning that expressed TCRB transcripts were what got sequenced. Deep immunoSEQ sequencing was performed on naive, central memory and regulatory T cell samples, with an average of roughly 3.3 million total reads per sample. After sorted cells were lysed in RLT buffer, RNA was extracted with DNase-treated RNeasy Micro or Mini kits, with the choice depending on cell number. To prevent cross-contamination, each cell subset was processed individually, whereas patient and healthy donor samples were processed jointly. The immunoSEQ multiplex PCR was used to amplify TCRB sequences from cDNA, yielding 87-bp fragments that span the CDR3 region. Sequencing of the amplicons was performed on the Illumina HiSeq platform. As for how the authors treated the data: Synthetic template baselines were used to correct PCR bias computationally, reads within Hamming distance 2 were collapsed, and singletons that could not be merged were discarded. By aligning reads against IMGT, V, D and J genes, CDR3 length, and insertions or deletions at six rearrangement sites were assigned. Within each subset, clonotype counts were normalized to sorted cell number, and only after that were true diversity and Gini coefficients computed with the tcR R package. The overlap coefficient, calculated on TCRB nucleotide sequences, was used to quantify repertoire sharing. As a proxy for the pre-selection repertoire, out-of-frame TCRB sequences from naive cells were analyzed. TCRdb obtained this table from immuneACCESS and retained in-frame rearrangements with V and J assigned. These tables miss some clones; where compared with another copy, unresolved V genes account for less than half of the shortfall, and the remainder is unexplained. V, J and clone size derive from that table, while D and trimming were established from the DNA sequence. Here the sample has 220,000 or so clones; more than 65% occur a single time. The top ten clones comprise about 0.05% of the sample.

The study at large found these results: Fewer insertions and more nucleotide deletions at VDJ recombination sites were observed in patients with type 1 diabetes, implying thymic rearrangement abnormalities. Naive, central memory and regulatory TCRB repertoires appeared to be more similar among patients than among healthy donors. PCR may preferentially amplify shorter templates, but because patient and control samples were amplified and corrected together, any resulting skew would affect both groups equally. Because cDNA was sequenced instead of genomic DNA, highly expressing activated cells could be over-represented, though the groups showed no difference in activation or CD3 levels. Type 1 diabetes patients showed a moderate but significant shortening of TCRB CDR3 length in all four CD4+ subsets. Because small numbers of individuals were included in the HLA sub-analyses, any influence of HLA type on TCRB rearrangement was left unresolved.

Each donor gave one peripheral blood draw, approximately 110 mL on average, collected into heparinised tubes. A BD FACSAria II was used to sort naive, central memory, regulatory and stem cell-like memory CD4+ T cells with a panel that included CD45RO, CCR7, CD25, CD127, CD95 and CD27. A purity above 95% was achieved for all sorted populations. PBMCs were isolated right away by Lymphoprep density gradient centrifugation and were stained directly, without culture. To minimize batch effects, samples were stained and sorted in pairs, one healthy donor with one patient per experiment. The CDR3 sequence holds 11 residues, the cysteine and phenylalanine included. Of the read, only the CDR3 DNA is kept; its 33 bases are in frame from base 1. Germline trimming amounts to 8 bases on V and 9 bases on J, with 4 as the count of junction bases outside the gene matches. The germline V gene supplies CDR1 SNHLY and CDR2 FYNNEI.

On this clone itself: This clone's antigen is unknown. Qualities for individual bases were not recorded, and no much larger clone is one base off.

Recombination linked TRBV2 to TRBJ2-1; TRBD1 fits 7 bases in the junction. This clonotype was obtained from a man aged 25 to 40 in good health. Sequencing used naive CD4+ T cells from blood. The cell subset or site label for this specimen denotes: true naive CD4+ T cells. In nucleotides, the sequence is TGTGCCAGCGGACAGGCCAGTGAGCAGTTCTTC. Its translation reads: CASGQASEQFF.